Listed here is a single TCR beta chain. Using a FACSAria, the CD4+ and CD8+ T cells were sorted from the PBMCs. This specimen comes from a study of CD8+ T cells in alopecia areata. Germline V gene lookup returns CDR1 MRHNA and CDR2 SNTAGT. There are 11 residues in the CDR3. Deletions cut 10 bases from V and 6 bases from J, with 11 bases between. Extracted RNA was reverse transcribed into cDNA, the sequencing template. Libraries were prepared by immunoSEQ multiplex PCR; TCRdb keeps only in-frame clonotypes and omits some of them. The table shows over 150,000 clones, with roughly 56% occurring only once.

Sequencing used CD8+ T cells sorted from blood. V gene TRBV6-4 combines with J gene TRBJ2-3, with D uncertain. This TCR came from a human donor in good health. The CDR3 region is CATLSPDTQYF. CDR3 DNA sequence: TGTGCCACCCTGTCTCCCGATACGCAGTATTTT.